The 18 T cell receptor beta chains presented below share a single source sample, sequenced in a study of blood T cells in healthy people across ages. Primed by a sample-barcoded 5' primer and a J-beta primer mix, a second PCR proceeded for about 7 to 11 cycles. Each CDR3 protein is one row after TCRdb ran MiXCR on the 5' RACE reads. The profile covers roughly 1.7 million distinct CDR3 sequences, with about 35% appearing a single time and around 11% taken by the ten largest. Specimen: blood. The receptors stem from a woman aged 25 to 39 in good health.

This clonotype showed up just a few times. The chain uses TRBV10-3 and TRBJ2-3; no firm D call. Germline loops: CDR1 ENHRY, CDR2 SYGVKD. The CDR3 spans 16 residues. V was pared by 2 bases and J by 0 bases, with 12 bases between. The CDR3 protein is CAISEPTLGSTDTQYF. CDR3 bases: TGTGCCATCAGTGAGCCCACCTTGGGGAGCACAGATACGCAGTATTTT.

As DNA, the CDR3 is TGCAGTGCCTCCCGGGTTCGGGGTGAGCAGTTCTTC. Its protein product is CSASRVRGEQFF. This rearrangement joins TRBV20-1 to TRBJ2-1; D possibly corresponds to TRBD2 (5 bases). CDR3 length equals 12 residues. V gave up 6 bases and J gave up 9 bases, with 15 bases separating them. Germline CDR1 DFQATT, CDR2 SNEGSKA (reference sequence).

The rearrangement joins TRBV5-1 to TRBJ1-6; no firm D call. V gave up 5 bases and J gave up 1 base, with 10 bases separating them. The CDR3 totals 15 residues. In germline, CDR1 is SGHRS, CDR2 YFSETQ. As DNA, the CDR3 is TGCGCCAGCAGGGACGGGCCATCCTATAATTCACCCCTCCACTTT. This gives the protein CASRDGPSYNSPLHF.

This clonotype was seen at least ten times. The CDR3, as DNA: TGTGCCACCAGCAGCCCCAGGGACATAAAAGAGACCCAGTACTTC. Its protein is CATSSPRDIKETQYF. This chain joins TRBV15 and TRBJ2-5; possibly TRBD1 for D (6 bases). V shed 3 bases and J shed 3 bases, with 14 bases lying between them. Germline V lookup: CDR1 LNHNV, CDR2 YYDKDF (reference sequence). The CDR3 totals 15 residues.

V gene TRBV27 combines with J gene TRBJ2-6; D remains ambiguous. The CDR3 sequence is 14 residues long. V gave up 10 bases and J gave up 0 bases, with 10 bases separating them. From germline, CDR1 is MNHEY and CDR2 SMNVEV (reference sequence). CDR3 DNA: TGTGCCACCAAAGTTGGCTCTGGGGCCAACGTCCTGACTTTC. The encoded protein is CATKVGSGANVLTF.

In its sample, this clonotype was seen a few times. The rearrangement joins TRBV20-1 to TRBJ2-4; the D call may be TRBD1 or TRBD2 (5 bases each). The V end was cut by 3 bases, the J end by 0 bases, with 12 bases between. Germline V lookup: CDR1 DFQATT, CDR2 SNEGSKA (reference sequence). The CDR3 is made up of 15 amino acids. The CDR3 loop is CSARSGTLAKNIQYF. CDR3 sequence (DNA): TGCAGTGCTAGGTCCGGGACCCTAGCCAAAAACATTCAGTACTTC.

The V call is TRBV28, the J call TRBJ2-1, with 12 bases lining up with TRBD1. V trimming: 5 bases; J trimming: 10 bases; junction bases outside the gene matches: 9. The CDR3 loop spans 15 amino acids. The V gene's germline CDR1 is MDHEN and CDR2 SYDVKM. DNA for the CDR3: TGTGCCAGCAGTCTCCCGGGACAGGGGGCCGGCGAGCAGTTCTTC. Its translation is CASSLPGQGAGEQFF.

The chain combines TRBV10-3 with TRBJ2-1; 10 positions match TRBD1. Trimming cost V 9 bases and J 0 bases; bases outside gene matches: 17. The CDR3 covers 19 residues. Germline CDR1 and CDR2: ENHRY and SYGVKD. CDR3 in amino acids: CAIQPGTGAFPSSYNEQFF. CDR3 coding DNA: TGTGCCATTCAGCCCGGGACAGGGGCATTCCCGAGCTCCTACAATGAGCAGTTCTTC.

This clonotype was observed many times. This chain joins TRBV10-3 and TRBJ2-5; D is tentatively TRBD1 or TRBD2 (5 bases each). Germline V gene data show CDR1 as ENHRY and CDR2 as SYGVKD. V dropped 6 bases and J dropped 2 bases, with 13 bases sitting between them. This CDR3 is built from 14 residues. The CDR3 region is CAIRPGRLQETQYF. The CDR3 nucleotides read TGTGCCATCAGACCGGGACGGTTACAAGAGACCCAGTACTTC.

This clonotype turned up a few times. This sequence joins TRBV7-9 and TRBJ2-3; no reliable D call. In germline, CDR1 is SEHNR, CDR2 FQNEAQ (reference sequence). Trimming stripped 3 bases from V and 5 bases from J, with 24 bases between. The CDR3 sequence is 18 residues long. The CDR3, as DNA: TGTGCCAGCAGCTTCCCCTCTGGGGTAGGGTCCGATAAAGATACGCAGTATTTT. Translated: CASSFPSGVGSDKDTQYF.

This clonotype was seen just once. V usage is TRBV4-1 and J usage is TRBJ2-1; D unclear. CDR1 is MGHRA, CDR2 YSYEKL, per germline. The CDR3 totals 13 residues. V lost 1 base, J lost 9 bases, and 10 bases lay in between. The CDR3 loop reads CASSQVKGSEQFF. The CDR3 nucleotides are TGCGCCAGCAGCCAAGTTAAGGGCAGTGAGCAGTTCTTC.

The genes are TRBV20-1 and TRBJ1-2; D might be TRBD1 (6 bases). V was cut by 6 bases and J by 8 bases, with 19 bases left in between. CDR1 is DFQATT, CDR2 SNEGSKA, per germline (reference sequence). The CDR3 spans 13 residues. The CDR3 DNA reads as TGCAGTGCCGCCAGCCAGGGGTGCAGCGGCTACACCTTC. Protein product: CSAASQGCSGYTF.

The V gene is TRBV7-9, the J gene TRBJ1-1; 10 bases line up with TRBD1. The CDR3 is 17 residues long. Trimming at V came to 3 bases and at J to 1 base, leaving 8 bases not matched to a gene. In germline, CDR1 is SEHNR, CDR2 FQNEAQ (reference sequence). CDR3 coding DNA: TGTGCCAGCAGCTTGGAACCGGGACAGGGGCCGAACACTGAAGCTTTCTTT. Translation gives CASSLEPGQGPNTEAFF.

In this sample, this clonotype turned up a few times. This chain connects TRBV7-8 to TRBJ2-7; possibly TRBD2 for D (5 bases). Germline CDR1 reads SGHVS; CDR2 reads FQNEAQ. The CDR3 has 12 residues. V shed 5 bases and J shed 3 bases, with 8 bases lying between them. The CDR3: CASSRRFYEQYF. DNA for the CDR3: TGTGCCAGCAGCCGGAGGTTCTACGAGCAGTACTTC.

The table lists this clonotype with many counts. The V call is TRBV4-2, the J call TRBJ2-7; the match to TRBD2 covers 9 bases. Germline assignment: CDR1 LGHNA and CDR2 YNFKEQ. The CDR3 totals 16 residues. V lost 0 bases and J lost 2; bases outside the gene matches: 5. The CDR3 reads CASSQEGIAGAYEQYF. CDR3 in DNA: TGTGCCAGCAGCCAAGAGGGAATAGCGGGGGCCTACGAGCAGTACTTC.

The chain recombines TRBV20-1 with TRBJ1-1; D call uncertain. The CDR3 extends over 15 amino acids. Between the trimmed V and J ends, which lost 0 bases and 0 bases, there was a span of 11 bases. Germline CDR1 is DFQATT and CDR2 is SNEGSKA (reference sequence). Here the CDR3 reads CSARDEQTMNTEAFF. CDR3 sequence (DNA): TGCAGTGCTAGAGACGAACAGACGATGAACACTGAAGCTTTCTTT.

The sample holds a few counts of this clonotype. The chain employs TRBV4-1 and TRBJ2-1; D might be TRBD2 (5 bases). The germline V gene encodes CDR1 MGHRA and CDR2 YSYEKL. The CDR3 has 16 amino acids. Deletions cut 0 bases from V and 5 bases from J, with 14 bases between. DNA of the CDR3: TGCGCCAGCAGCCAAGATGGGGAGCGGCGGAACAATGAGCAGTTCTTC. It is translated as CASSQDGERRNNEQFF.

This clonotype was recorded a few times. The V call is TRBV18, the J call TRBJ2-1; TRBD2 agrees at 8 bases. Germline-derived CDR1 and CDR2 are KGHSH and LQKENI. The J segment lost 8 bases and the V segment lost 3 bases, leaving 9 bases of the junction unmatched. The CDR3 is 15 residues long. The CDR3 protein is CASSPGASGSYEQFF. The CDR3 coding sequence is TGTGCCAGCTCACCCGGGGCTAGCGGGTCCTATGAGCAGTTCTTC.